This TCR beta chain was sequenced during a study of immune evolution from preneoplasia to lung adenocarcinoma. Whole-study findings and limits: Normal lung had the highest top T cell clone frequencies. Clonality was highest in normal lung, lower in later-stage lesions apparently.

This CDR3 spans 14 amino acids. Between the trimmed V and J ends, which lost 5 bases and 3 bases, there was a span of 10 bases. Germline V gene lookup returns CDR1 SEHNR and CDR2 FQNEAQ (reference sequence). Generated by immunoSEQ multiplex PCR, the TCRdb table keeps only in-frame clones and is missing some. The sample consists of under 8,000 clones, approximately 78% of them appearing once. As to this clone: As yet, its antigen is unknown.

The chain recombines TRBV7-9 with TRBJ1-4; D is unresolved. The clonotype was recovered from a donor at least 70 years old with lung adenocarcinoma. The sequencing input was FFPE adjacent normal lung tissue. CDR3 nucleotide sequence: TGTGCCAGCAGCCTCCTCTCGCCTAATGAAAAACTGTTTTTT. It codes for CASSLLSPNEKLFF.